The clone carrying this T cell receptor beta chain was observed a few times. Its specificity is not known. The diagnostic criteria were recently defined, and patients with Susac syndrome met them for definite or probable disease. This sample was included in a study of CD8 T cells in Susac syndrome. Study-level findings and limits: The relatively small number of individuals in the TCR sequencing and HLA analysis was acknowledged by the study. Clonal expansion was not observed in the Susac syndrome CD4+ T cell repertoires.

RNA amounts of roughly 0.5 to 1 ug underwent reverse transcription with random hexamers. TCRdb reanalysed the immunoSEQ multiplex PCR reads using MiXCR and keeps one entry per CDR3 protein. This sample yields about 190,000 distinct CDR3 sequences, of which under 97% are seen a single time; approximately 0.1% belongs to the top ten. This receptor was obtained from a human donor with Susac syndrome. The sample taken for sequencing was CD4+ T cells from PBMCs.

The CDR3 sequence: CASSQVDRNTEAFF. DNA for the CDR3: TGTGCCAGCAGCCAAGTTGACAGGAACACTGAAGCTTTCTTT. This rearrangement joins TRBV3-1 to TRBJ1-1; tentatively, D is TRBD1 (5 bases). There are 14 residues in the CDR3. The V end lost 1 base, the J end lost 1 base, and 7 bases lay between the germline ends. From germline, CDR1 is LGHDT and CDR2 YNNKEL (reference sequence).